This TCR beta chain emerged from a study of T cells expressing NK-cell markers. Study as a whole: It was from sorted CD3+CD56+NKG2C+, CD3+CD56+NKG2C- and CD3+CD56-NKG2C+ T cells that TCR beta repertoires came.

Germline CDR1 is SGHDN and CDR2 is FVKESK. CDR3 length: 14 amino acids. UMIs accompanied the 5'RACE template switching by which TCR beta cDNA was made. TCRdb reprocessed the 5' RACE reads and keeps a single row for each CDR3 protein, giving no DNA. The table for this sample gives about 430,000 distinct CDR3 sequences. Sequencing was done on a sample of blood T cells: a sorted CD56 or NKG2C T cell subset, CD4+ or CD8+ T cells, or bulk PBMC T cells (not recorded which). The rearrangement uses TRBV14 and TRBJ2-5; as DNA is missing, the TRBD1 call by TCRdb cannot be tested. This sequence originates from a woman between 50 and 59 years old in good health. This CDR3 is CASSQLLSRGTQYF. Full variable domain (missing parts from reference TRBV14 and TRBJ2-5): EAGVTQFPSHSVIEKGQTVTLRCDPISGHDNLYWYRRVMGKEIKFLLHFVKESKQDESGMPNNRFLAERTGGTYSTLKVQPAELEDSGVYFCASSQLLSRGTQYFGPGTRLLVL.